Presented here are 22 T cell receptor beta chains from one specimen sequenced in a study of blood T cell repertoires in COVID-19. Sequencing used immunoSEQ multiplex PCR; TCRdb keeps in-frame clones, though not all of them. The data hold about 300,000 clones, with around 88% observed a single time. What was sequenced was peripheral blood. The receptors were sampled from a woman in her 50s with acute or convalescent COVID-19.

The chain uses TRBV6-1 and TRBJ1-6; D unresolved. Trimming cost V 3 bases and J 3 bases, with 6 bases left between them. The CDR3 length is 14 residues. Per the germline V gene, CDR1 is MNHNS and CDR2 is SASEGT. The CDR3 is CASSETNYNSPLHF. CDR3 nucleotides: TGTGCCAGCAGTGAGACAAACTATAATTCACCCCTCCACTTT.

The V and J genes are TRBV3-1 (or the pseudogene TRBV3-2) and TRBJ1-2; D possibly corresponds to TRBD1 (6 bases). V dropped 2 bases and J dropped 4 bases, with 17 bases sitting between them. The CDR3 sequence is 16 residues long. The germline gives CDR1 LGHDT, CDR2 YNNKEL (reference sequence). In DNA, the CDR3 is TGTGCCAGCAGCCAAACCAGAACAGGGTCGGGCTATGGCTACACCTTC. Translating gives CASSQTRTGSGYGYTF.

This chain links TRBV27 with TRBJ2-3; the D gene is possibly TRBD1 (6 bases). V was clipped by 4 bases and J by 0 bases, with 11 bases between them. CDR1 is MNHEY and CDR2 is SMNVEV in the germline V gene (reference sequence). This CDR3 has 15 amino acids. The DNA of the CDR3 is TGTGCCAGCAGTTCACGACAGGTTAGCACAGATACGCAGTATTTT. Its translation is CASSSRQVSTDTQYF.

J is TRBJ2-7 and V is TRBV28, with TRBD2 identical over 10 bases. The germline gives CDR1 MDHEN, CDR2 SYDVKM. The CDR3 runs 14 residues. V dropped 7 bases and J dropped 1; count of bases not matched to a gene: 4. The CDR3 is CASIPSGSSYEQYF. The CDR3 nucleotides read TGTGCCAGCATTCCTAGCGGGAGTTCCTACGAGCAGTACTTC.

V and J are TRBV2 and TRBJ2-2; perhaps TRBD1 as D (5 bases). From germline, CDR1 is SNHLY and CDR2 FYNNEI. The CDR3 spans 14 residues. Trimming pared 6 bases from V and 1 base from J, leaving 9 bases between. CDR3: CASRAQGNTGELFF. In DNA form, the CDR3 reads TGTGCCAGCAGGGCCCAGGGGAACACCGGGGAGCTGTTTTTT.

The chain combines TRBV13 with TRBJ1-1; D is perhaps TRBD1 (5 bases). Trimming removed 0 bases at V and 4 bases at J, with 9 bases between. The CDR3 extends over 14 amino acids. Germline CDR1 PRHDT, CDR2 FYEKMQ (reference sequence). The CDR3 sequence is CASSLGPGGTEAFF. In nucleotides, the CDR3 is TGTGCCAGCAGCTTAGGCCCGGGGGGCACTGAAGCTTTCTTT. Combining the CDR3 with reference TRBV13 and TRBJ1-1 gives the whole variable domain AAGVIQSPRHLIKEKRETATLKCYPIPRHDTVYWYQQGPGQDPQFLISFYEKMQSDKGSIPDRFSAQQFSDYHSELNMSSLELGDSALYFCASSLGPGGTEAFFGQGTRLTVV.

The chain has TRBV7-3 and TRBJ1-6; D is undetermined. CDR3 length equals 11 residues. V lost 4 bases and J lost 13, with 8 bases in between. Germline V lookup: CDR1 SGHTA, CDR2 FQGTGA. This CDR3 reads CASSSGGPLHF. As DNA, the CDR3 is TGTGCCAGCAGCTCCGGAGGGCCCCTCCACTTT.

The V and J genes are TRBV5-1 and TRBJ1-2; no reliable D call. Germline CDR1 is SGHRS and CDR2 is YFSETQ. V was cut by 1 base and J by 6 bases, with 10 bases left in between. The CDR3 extends over 13 amino acids. DNA for the CDR3: TGCGCCAGCAGCTTGAGTCCGGAGAATGGCTACACCTTC. It encodes CASSLSPENGYTF. The variable domain in full, completed from reference TRBV5-1 and TRBJ1-2, reads KAGVTQTPRYLIKTRGQQVTLSCSPISGHRSVSWYQQTPGQGLQFLFEYFSETQRNKGNFPGRFSGRQFSNSRSEMNVSTLELGDSALYLCASSLSPENGYTFGSGTRLTVV.

This rearrangement joins TRBV9 to TRBJ2-1, with D hard to call. Trimming shortened V by 4 bases and J by 5 bases, and 10 bases separated the two germline ends. CDR1 is SGDLS and CDR2 is YYNGEE in the germline V gene. The CDR3 consists of 13 residues. This CDR3 reads CASSSRRDNEQFF. The CDR3 nucleotides are TGTGCCAGCAGCTCACGACGGGACAATGAGCAGTTCTTC.

The CDR3 here is CASSIGLTTNQPQHF. The CDR3 region has the DNA TGTGCCAGTAGTATAGGTCTCACTACGAATCAGCCCCAGCATTTT. J is TRBJ1-5 and V is TRBV19; D gene unclear. V lost 1 base and J lost 4, with 11 bases in between. The CDR3 extends over 15 amino acids. Germline CDR1 and CDR2: LNHDA and SQIVND (reference sequence).

This chain links TRBV3-1 (or the pseudogene TRBV3-2) with TRBJ2-1; the D is unclear. V was shortened by 0 bases and J by 9 bases, with 6 bases between the two germline ends. The length of the CDR3 is 12 residues. Germline CDR1 is LGHDT and CDR2 is YNNKEL (reference sequence). CDR3 loop: CASSQDESEQFF. The CDR3 bases are TGTGCCAGCAGCCAAGATGAGTCTGAGCAGTTCTTC.

This chain links TRBV2 with TRBJ1-1, with 10 nucleotides matching TRBD1. The CDR3 runs 16 residues. Germline V gene sequence: CDR1 SNHLY, CDR2 FYNNEI. Unmatched junction bases numbered 7, after V lost 3 bases and J lost 3 bases. The DNA of the CDR3 is TGTGCCAGCAGTGAGCGACAGGGGGCGGTGTACACTGAAGCTTTCTTT. Translating it yields CASSERQGAVYTEAFF.

The chain is built from TRBV27 and TRBJ2-1; weak D call: TRBD1 (6 bases). The CDR3 contains 13 residues. The germline V gene encodes CDR1 MNHEY and CDR2 SMNVEV (reference sequence). Trimming left V 5 bases short and J 13 bases short, with 18 bases between. Written as DNA, the CDR3 is TGTGCCAGCAGTGAGGACAGTTACCACCAACAGTTCTTC. It codes for CASSEDSYHQQFF.

This clone was recorded once. The gene calls are TRBV18 and TRBJ2-5; D remains unclear. This CDR3 region has 14 residues. The V end was cut by 3 bases, the J end by 1 base, with 9 bases between. CDR1 and CDR2 (germline): KGHSH, LQKENI. The CDR3 spells CASSPRMIQETQYF. The DNA for the CDR3 is TGTGCCAGCTCACCGAGGATGATCCAAGAGACCCAGTACTTC. Full variable domain (outside the CDR3, taken from reference TRBV18 and TRBJ2-5): NAGVMQNPRHLVRRRGQEARLRCSPMKGHSHVYWYRQLPEEGLKFMVYLQKENIIDESGMPKERFSAEFPKEGPSILRIQQVVRGDSAAYFCASSPRMIQETQYFGPGTRLLVL.

This clone has only a few counts. The chain is built from TRBV24-1 and TRBJ2-1; TRBD2 agrees at 9 bases. J gave up 0 bases and V 5 bases, and 16 bases lay outside the gene matches. Germline V gene sequence: CDR1 KGHDR, CDR2 SFDVKD. The CDR3 loop spans 20 amino acids. The CDR3, as DNA: TGTGCCACCAGTGCTAATTTGGGGACTAGCCCTGGCAGCTCCTACAATGAGCAGTTCTTC. Protein: CATSANLGTSPGSSYNEQFF.

The chain links TRBV29-1 to TRBJ2-7; TRBD1 matches 11 bases. The V segment lost 7 bases and the J segment 5 bases; nucleotides outside the gene matches: 7. The germline CDR1 and CDR2 sequences are SQVTM and ANQGSEA. The CDR3 loop spans 13 amino acids. As DNA, the CDR3 is TGCAGCGGTGGGACAGGGGGAAGGGACGAGCAGTACTTC. This translates into CSGGTGGRDEQYF.

Of note for this clone: The same CDR3 arises from other DNA sequences in this sample as well. This sequence joins TRBV9 and TRBJ2-3; D is possibly TRBD2 (5 bases). Trimming removed 0 bases at V and 0 bases at J, with 5 bases between. Germline V gene data show CDR1 as SGDLS and CDR2 as YYNGEE. The CDR3 contains 14 residues. The CDR3 sequence is CASSVGGSTDTQYF. In DNA form, the CDR3 reads TGTGCCAGCAGCGTAGGCGGGAGCACAGATACGCAGTATTTT.

This clone was observed once. The genes are TRBV5-1 and TRBJ2-1, with TRBD1 matching 8 bases. The germline gives CDR1 SGHRS, CDR2 YFSETQ. CDR3 length equals 16 residues. Trimming removed 7 bases from V and 0 bases from J; junction bases left unmatched: 9. For the CDR3, the DNA is TGCGCCAGCGGCACAGGGGGTGGCGGCTCCTACAATGAGCAGTTCTTC. As protein: CASGTGGGGSYNEQFF.

This clone showed up just once. The chain couples TRBV19 to TRBJ1-2, with 8 bases matching TRBD1. In germline, CDR1 is LNHDA, CDR2 SQIVND (reference sequence). The V gene end was trimmed by 5 bases and the J gene end by 4 bases; junction bases not matched to a gene: 9. CDR3 length equals 15 residues. In nucleotides, the CDR3 is TGTGCCAGTAGTGAACCTGGACAGGGCCCCTATGGCTACACCTTC. Encoded protein: CASSEPGQGPYGYTF.

J is TRBJ1-5 and V is TRBV30, with D possibly TRBD1 on 5 matching bases. From germline, CDR1 is GTSNPN and CDR2 SVGIG (reference sequence). Trimming shortened V by 4 bases and J by 4 bases, and 11 bases separated the two germline ends. The CDR3 extends over 13 amino acids. The CDR3, as DNA: TGTGCCTGGAACGGGGGGGGGAATCAGCCCCAGCATTTT. Translating it yields CAWNGGGNQPQHF.

The chain is built from TRBV5-1 and TRBJ2-3; 12 bases match TRBD1. Per the germline V gene, CDR1 is SGHRS and CDR2 is YFSETQ. CDR3 size: 15 residues. The junction had 3 bases not matched to a gene; V was cut back by 4 bases and J by 3 bases. CDR3 in amino acids: CASSRDRGPTDTQYF. CDR3 nucleotides: TGCGCCAGCAGCCGGGACAGGGGGCCAACAGATACGCAGTATTTT. Together with reference TRBV5-1 and TRBJ2-3, the CDR3 gives the full variable domain: KAGVTQTPRYLIKTRGQQVTLSCSPISGHRSVSWYQQTPGQGLQFLFEYFSETQRNKGNFPGRFSGRQFSNSRSEMNVSTLELGDSALYLCASSRDRGPTDTQYFGPGTRLTVL.

The J gene is TRBJ2-3, the V gene TRBV24-1, with TRBD1 as a possible D gene (6 bases). Germline V lookup: CDR1 KGHDR, CDR2 SFDVKD. The CDR3 loop spans 15 amino acids. The V end was cut by 3 bases, the J end by 2 bases, with 11 bases between. In nucleotides, the CDR3 is TGTGCCACCAGTGATCACACAGGGTACACAGATACGCAGTATTTT. It is translated as CATSDHTGYTDTQYF.